At least ten counts were recorded for the clone carrying this TCR beta chain. Its antigen is undetermined. This specimen belongs to a study of response to subunit inactivated influenza vaccine. Study-wide points: It was suggested by the authors that few new T cells are recruited by each seasonal influenza vaccination.

Germline CDR1 and CDR2: SGHRS and YFSETQ. The J segment lost 2 bases and the V segment lost 5 bases, leaving 13 bases of the junction unmatched. CDR3 length equals 19 residues. TCRdb redid the calling of the RT-PCR reads with MiXCR, one entry per CDR3 protein. The table includes approximately 530,000 distinct CDR3 sequences, approximately 7.6% detected once. The origin of this receptor is a man aged 45 to 70 who received an inactivated influenza vaccine. The sequences come from PBMCs from blood, collected less than 30 months after vaccination. This chain joins TRBV5-1 and TRBJ2-2; 12 bases are a match to TRBD2. CDR3 residues: CASSRRTSGATLNTGELFF. The CDR3 DNA reads TGCGCCAGCAGTCGTCGGACTAGCGGGGCCACGCTAAACACCGGGGAGCTGTTTTTT. Using reference TRBV5-1 and TRBJ2-2 for the parts outside the CDR3, the full variable domain is KAGVTQTPRYLIKTRGQQVTLSCSPISGHRSVSWYQQTPGQGLQFLFEYFSETQRNKGNFPGRFSGRQFSNSRSEMNVSTLELGDSALYLCASSRRTSGATLNTGELFFGEGSRLTVL.